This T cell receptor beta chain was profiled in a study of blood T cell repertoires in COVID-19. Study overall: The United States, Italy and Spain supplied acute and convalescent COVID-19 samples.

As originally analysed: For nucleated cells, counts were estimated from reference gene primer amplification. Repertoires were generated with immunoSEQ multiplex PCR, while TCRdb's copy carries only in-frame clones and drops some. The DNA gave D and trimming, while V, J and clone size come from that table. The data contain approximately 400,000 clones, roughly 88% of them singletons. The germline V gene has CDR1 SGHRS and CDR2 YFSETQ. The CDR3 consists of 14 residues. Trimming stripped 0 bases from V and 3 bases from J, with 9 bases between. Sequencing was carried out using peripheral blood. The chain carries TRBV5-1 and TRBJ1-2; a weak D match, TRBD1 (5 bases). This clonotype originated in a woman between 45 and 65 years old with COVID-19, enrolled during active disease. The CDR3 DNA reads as TGCGCCAGCAGCTTGGACAGGCTGGACTATGGCTACACCTTC. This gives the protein CASSLDRLDYGYTF.